Sequencing of this T cell receptor (beta chain) was carried out in a study of cytomegalovirus exposure and HLA in healthy donors (TCRdb year 2017). As for the study more broadly: According to an earlier analysis of several hundred of the donors, 200 million or so T cells yielded 95 million to 140 million unique TCR beta sequences and about 280 Gb of sequence data. Class I and class II HLA loci were covered by the typing at four-digit resolution. The genetic ancestry cluster associated with self-reported Caucasian donors included around 76% of the roughly 380 genotyped donors. In addition to the first cohort of 650 to 750 subjects, a separate validation cohort of approximately 130 different subjects was used. On average, around 230,000 unique TCR beta nucleotide sequences were sequenced per donor among about 400 genotyped donors of the cohort, with 15% to 20% of those sequences being non-productive. Every repertoire in the discovery cohort had been generated on one and the same sequencing platform. The study was designed to test whether signatures of past pathogen exposure could be identified by cataloging public T cell receptors. An earlier analysis of fewer than 750 of the donors used high-throughput TCR beta sequencing to judge whether each TCR beta V gene segment behaved as functional or pseudogenic. To predict cytomegalovirus infection status, the study brought together high-throughput TCR immunosequencing, statistical association of individual TCRs with disease status, and machine learning. Several DR-DQ haplotypes were handled as single units for association and clustering because linkage in the cohort was strong. An early release covering around 630 HLA-typed donors comprised about 300 gigabases of sequencing data and roughly 85 million unique TCR sequences. Typing coverage varied by locus: about 629-630 donors for A, B, C, DRB1 and DQB1; roughly 560 for DQA1; approximately 570 for DPA1; around 490 for DPB1. A later analysis re-examined previously published TCR beta repertoires from more than 550 donors and added high-resolution HLA genotyping to investigate patterns of TCR occurrence. In a later genetic analysis, genome-wide SNP genotypes for about three fifths of the 666 donors were used, and that subset was treated as a discovery cohort. The T cell repertoires of under 700 subjects were profiled by immunosequencing and related to cytomegalovirus serostatus. Donor age, sex, ethnicity and CMV serostatus were compiled alongside the repertoire data. Rather than using new phenotypic data, the later analysis identified candidate immune exposures from TCR beta sequences and from how often those sequences occurred across donors. The paper as a whole reports these results and caveats: A further reported finding was that TCR beta sequences accurately predicted the HLA-A and HLA-B alleles for most subjects in the first cohort. Some 15 rarely observed V segments, including chromosome 9 orphons, were excluded from the earlier analysis of several hundred of the donors because counts were too low. According to a later analysis, parvovirus B19, influenza, CMV and Epstein-Barr virus appeared linked to several top co-occurrence clusters. In a later genetic analysis, a missense DCLRE1C variant was associated with V-gene and J-gene trimming of TCR beta chains, and the association was replicated in an independent cohort. In the study, 150 to 200 TCR beta chains were listed as associated with cytomegalovirus. For the cohort, immune exposure information was limited to CMV serostatus. While some public TCRs were present in many individuals, most TCR sequences turned up only very rarely across donors. A later analysis found that HLA-associated TCR beta chains were more clonally expanded and had lower generation probabilities than equally common non-associated chains. A later analysis associated 15,000 to 20,000 TCR beta sequences with specific HLA alleles at a false discovery rate of 0.05. It was suggested by the authors that the approach could potentially be generalized to other disease states and immunological phenotypes. Because HLA typing was unavailable for some donors at each locus, only the typed subset was used in association tests. Cytomegalovirus status was reported to be diagnosed by the classifier with high specificity and sensitivity in both the original and validation cohorts. Because the 87-base-pair reads could not distinguish some IMGT-functional V segments, including TRBV6-2 and TRBV6-3, those segments were excluded. Linkage disequilibrium might explain the correlated functional status among segregating V segments, but an unknown experimental factor could not be excluded. A later analysis found that most CMV-associated TCR beta chains appeared HLA-restricted, with HLA associations seemingly driven largely by CMV exposure. In a later analysis, TCR association rates were found to vary across HLA loci, with the most associated TCRs seen for DRB1 alleles and the fewest for HLA-C alleles. Compared with the 666-donor mean, donors in an Asian-associated ancestry cluster had fewer N-insertions in productive TCRs, according to a later genetic analysis. In this cohort, only TCR beta chains were sequenced, and detectable features were limited by the absence of alpha or paired-chain data. In vitro tests confirmed that a few of the cytomegalovirus-associated TCR beta chains recognize cytomegalovirus antigens. Presence/absence analyses assumed roughly uniform sequencing depth across donors, an assumption that may not hold. The sequencing pipeline was judged likely to have produced a cluster of highly shared sequence variants as a technical artifact. In an earlier analysis of some 500 of the donors, most TCR beta V segments appeared in productive rearrangements about 87% or about 30% of the time, broadly matching IMGT annotations. Assigning TCR associations to individual alleles was difficult when HLA alleles, especially DR and DQ, strongly co-occurred.

The cohort consisted of 650 to 850 healthy bone marrow donors. At the time of sampling, every cohort member was nominally healthy, though immune exposures that went unrecorded were likely present. The donor was CMV seropositive and belonged to the group of around 300 seropositive cohort members. Every donor gave a peripheral blood sample, and the peripheral blood mononuclear cells from that sample were used for TCR beta sequencing. Genomic DNA extraction from the blood cell samples was performed with the Qiagen DNeasy Blood Extraction Kit. The library was made by the immunoSEQ multiplex PCR assay. The multiplex PCR relied on a mix of 60 forward primers for TCR Vbeta segments and 13 reverse primers for TCR Jbeta segments. A multiplex PCR assay on genomic DNA amplified the CDR3 region of rearranged TCR beta genes. On the Illumina HiSeq System, the amplified TCR beta libraries were sequenced as 87-base-pair reads. The original pipeline was this. Across the 500 to 750 repertoires, a later analysis counted some 80 million unique TCR beta chains, roughly 11 million of which were shared by at least two donors. Raw reads were error-corrected and collapsed into unique sequences with a nearest-neighbor algorithm that merged closely related sequences to remove PCR and sequencing errors. CDR3 sequences were aligned to IMGT reference sequences to assign V, D and J gene segments. For a sequence to be retained, at least a six-nucleotide match to both a V gene segment and a J gene segment was required. Rearrangements were called productive when the CDR3 lacked stop codons and stayed in frame with V and J; all others were non-productive. CDR3 was defined by IMGT convention, running from the second conserved V-encoded cysteine to the conserved J-encoded phenylalanine. Sequences without an unambiguous match to a single V gene segment were excluded from the earlier analysis of several hundred of the donors. In an earlier analysis of 500 to 750 of the donors, V segments were called functional above 56.7% productive rearrangements and were called segregating when the between-donor standard deviation exceeded 5%. To diagnose cytomegalovirus status from the catalog of TCR beta chain sequences, a statistical classification framework was built. In a later analysis, V and J genes were assigned by comparing TCR nucleotide sequences against IMGT/GENE-DB human TR gene sequences. Using the TCRdist pipeline, a later analysis assigned CDR3 sequences along with most-parsimonious VDJ recombination scenarios. In a later analysis, each TCR beta chain was defined by its CDR3 amino acid sequence together with its V-gene family, and reads lacking a unique V-gene family were excluded. In a later analysis, around 650 highly shared, low-generation-probability nucleotide sequences were removed to address suspected cross-contamination and a sequencing artifact. A later analysis calculated a clonal expansion index for each public chain from normalized within-repertoire ranks of inferred template counts. A later analysis computed generation probabilities with a VDJ recombination model fitted to out-of-frame rearrangements, and checked the results against IGoR. In a later analysis, hypergeometric tests were used to score TCR-TCR, TCR-HLA and TCR-CMV co-occurrence, with a repertoire-size bias correction applied to TCR pairs. False discovery rates were estimated in a later analysis by permuting HLA or CMV assignments 20 times. In a later analysis, co-occurring TCRs were grouped using DBSCAN, and TCRdist sequence similarity was added for clustering within HLA-allele-positive subsets. Repertoires with fewer than 30,000 or more than 120,000 public chains were left out of co-occurrence clustering, as were four to six repertoires with anomalous nucleotide sharing. The table was pulled from immuneACCESS by TCRdb, which kept in-frame rearrangements only. Such tables lose some clones; where checked, under half of the loss comes from unresolved V genes, and the rest has no known cause. Clonal size and the V and J genes are those of that table, whereas D and trimming came from the DNA. The sample has 70,000 to 90,000 clones on record, roughly two thirds of them singletons. The ten top clones hold 4.9% of the sample.

In regard to this clone: The antigen this receptor binds is unknown. The input lacks base qualities; no much larger clone sits a single base away.

V sheds 0 bases and J sheds 5 bases, leaving 11 bases between their ends. According to the germline V gene, CDR1 reads SGHRS and CDR2 reads YFSETQ. Inclusive of the bounding cysteine and phenylalanine, the CDR3 is 14 residues long. Only the CDR3 DNA is retained, 42 bases long and in frame from the first base. The clonotype originates from a man aged 60 to 75 in good health and CMV-seropositive. The chain is encoded by TRBV5-1 joined to TRBJ1-1; D gene: possibly TRBD1, on 5 matching bases. Sequencing was carried out using PBMCs. The nucleotides read TGCGCCAGCAGCTTGGTCGACAGTGGGACTGAAGCTTTCTTT. Translation gives CASSLVDSGTEAFF.